What follows describes a single T cell receptor (beta chain). Antigen specificity is unknown. This CDR3 comprises 13 residues. From germline, CDR1 is SGHNT and CDR2 YYREEE (reference sequence). Between the trimmed V and J ends, which lost 4 bases and 12 bases, there was a span of 17 bases. This sample was taken from a study of cytomegalovirus exposure and HLA in healthy donors. Study observations and caveats: The study found most TCR sequences rare, yet found some public TCRs in many donors. Fewer N-insertions than the roughly 670-donor mean were reportedly shown by an Asian-associated ancestry cluster in a later analysis. In most subjects, TCR beta sequences reportedly gave accurate predictions of HLA-A and HLA-B alleles.

Primers: 60 Vbeta forward and 13 Jbeta reverse. Data came from immunoSEQ multiplex PCR; TCRdb stores just in-frame clones and leaves some out. The data hold some 180,000 clones, with over 70% observed a single time. The sample comprised PBMCs. This chain joins TRBV5-4 and TRBJ2-4; D is perhaps TRBD2 (6 bases). The TCR comes from a woman in her sixties in good health and CMV-seropositive. The DNA for the CDR3 is TGTGCCAGCAGCCAGGGACTTCCAAGCAGTCAGTACTTC. The encoded protein is CASSQGLPSSQYF.